In its sample, the clone carrying this TCR beta chain was seen many times. Its antigen is unknown. Unique molecular identifiers were present in the TCR beta cDNA libraries. TCRdb called the PCR reads again in MiXCR, with one record for every CDR3 protein. This table holds fewer than 850,000 distinct CDR3 sequences, roughly 29% found once. This sample is drawn from a study of post-analysis software for immune sequencing data. Across the whole study: Secondary progressive, relapsing-remitting and progressive-relapsing multiple sclerosis were among the included disease courses. Broader study findings: Patients showed TRBV5-6, TRBV5-1 and TRBV20-1 among several TRBV segments more frequent than in controls. The normalized Chao1 diversity of multiple sclerosis patients was significantly lower than that of controls.

CDR1 and CDR2 (germline): SGHRS, YFSETQ. Trimming shortened V by 4 bases and J by 1 base, and 14 bases separated the two germline ends. The CDR3 is made up of 15 amino acids. The specimen sequenced was blood. This chain connects TRBV5-1 to TRBJ2-5; TRBD2 might be the D (5 bases). This receptor was identified in a girl aged 5-17 years with multiple sclerosis. Here the CDR3 reads CASSPQLGSQETQYF. For the CDR3, the DNA is TGCGCCAGCAGCCCACAATTGGGGAGCCAAGAGACCCAGTACTTC.